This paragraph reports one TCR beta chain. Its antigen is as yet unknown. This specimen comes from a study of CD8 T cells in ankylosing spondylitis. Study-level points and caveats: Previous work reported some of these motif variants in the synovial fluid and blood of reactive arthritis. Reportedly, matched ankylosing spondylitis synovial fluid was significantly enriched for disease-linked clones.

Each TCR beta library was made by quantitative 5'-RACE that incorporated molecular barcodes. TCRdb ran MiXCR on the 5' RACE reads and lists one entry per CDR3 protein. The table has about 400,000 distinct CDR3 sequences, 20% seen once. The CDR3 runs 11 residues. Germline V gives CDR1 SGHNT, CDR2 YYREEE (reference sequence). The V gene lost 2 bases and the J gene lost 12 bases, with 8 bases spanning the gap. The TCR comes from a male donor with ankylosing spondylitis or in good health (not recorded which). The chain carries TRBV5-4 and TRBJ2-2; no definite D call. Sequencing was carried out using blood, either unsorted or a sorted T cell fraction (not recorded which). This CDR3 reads CASSFGYQLFF. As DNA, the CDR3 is TGTGCCAGCAGCTTCGGTTACCAGCTGTTTTTT.